This is a list of T cell receptor beta chains from one sample in a study of cytomegalovirus exposure and HLA in healthy donors. Libraries were prepared by immunoSEQ multiplex PCR; TCRdb keeps only in-frame clonotypes and omits some of them. The table lists around 200,000 clones, around 62% of them singletons. Material: PBMCs. These TCRs come from a man aged 40-49 years in good health and CMV-seronegative. CDR3s include the opening cysteine and the closing phenylalanine or tryptophan. The order of the fields is clone size, D gene, V gene, J gene, CDR3 DNA, CDR3 protein. The D gene is left open where the match is weak. A row's size may be missing; if present it is once, few, many or a size class.

-	TRBD1	TRBV28	TRBJ2-5	TGTGCCAGCAGACCAGCCGGGACAGGGGGATTGGAGACCCAGTACTTC	CASRPAGTGGLETQYF
-	TRBD1	TRBV25-1	TRBJ2-7	TGTGCCAGCAGCCGACAGGGGTACGAGCAGTACTTC	CASSRQGYEQYF
-	-	TRBV5-1	TRBJ2-7	TGCGCCAGCACTTTGGGGGGACAGTTCGAGCAGTACTTC	CASTLGGQFEQYF
-	TRBD2	TRBV4-1	TRBJ2-7	TGCGCCAGCAGCATAGCGGGGTCCTACGAGCAGTACTTC	CASSIAGSYEQYF
-	-	TRBV19	TRBJ2-7	TGTGCCAGTAGTATAAGGGCGGTAACAGGCTACGAGCAGTACTTC	CASSIRAVTGYEQYF
-	-	TRBV18	TRBJ2-1	TGTGCCAGCTCACCAGGGCCCTTAACTTACAATGAGCAGTTCTTC	CASSPGPLTYNEQFF
-	-	TRBV25-1	TRBJ1-1	TGTGCCAGCAGTGGGACAGTTTGGGACACTGAAGCTTTCTTT	CASSGTVWDTEAFF
once	-	TRBV19	TRBJ1-2	TGTGCCAGTTCGGCAGGGCCTAACTATGGCTACACCTTC	CASSAGPNYGYTF
-	-	TRBV25-1	TRBJ2-2	TGTGCCAGCAGTCGACAGGCCGCGATCGTCGGGGAGCTGTTTTTT	CASSRQAAIVGELFF
-	TRBD1	TRBV5-1	TRBJ1-6	TGCGCCAGCAACCCCGGACAGGGGGCCTACTCACCCCTCCACTTT	CASNPGQGAYSPLHF
-	-	TRBV7-2	TRBJ2-7	TGTGCCAGCAGGGGAGGGGGAAGCTCCTACGAGCAGTACTTC	CASRGGGSSYEQYF
-	-	TRBV5-6	TRBJ2-4	TGTGCCAGCACCCAAGTGTACGGGGACATTCAGTACTTC	CASTQVYGDIQYF
-	TRBD1	TRBV7-9	TRBJ2-1	TGTGCCAGCAGCCGCGGGACAGGGGAACATAATGAGCAGTTCTTC	CASSRGTGEHNEQFF
-	-	TRBV29-1	TRBJ2-1	TGCAGCGTGCGATACAATGAGCAGTTCTTC	CSVRYNEQFF
-	TRBD1	TRBV4-3	TRBJ1-2	TGCGCCAGCAGCCAAGATCTCACAGGGGCTCACTATGGCTACACCTTC	CASSQDLTGAHYGYTF
-	TRBD1	TRBV29-1	TRBJ2-2	TGCAGCGTTTCTTACAGGGGAGTGAACACCGGGGAGCTGCTTTTT	CSVSYRGVNTGELLF
-	-	TRBV29-1	TRBJ2-5	TGCAGCGTTGAAGACCGGACAACGTCCCAGTACTTC	CSVEDRTTSQYF
-	-	TRBV19	TRBJ2-1	TGTGCCAGTAGTATAGACCTAGAAAGGTTCAATGAGCAGTTCTTC	CASSIDLERFNEQFF
-	-	TRBV4-2	TRBJ2-7	TGTGCCAGCAGCCAAGAGAACCGGGTGGGGCCCCAGTACTTC	CASSQENRVGPQYF
few	-	TRBV6-6	TRBJ1-3	TGTGCCAGCAGTTGGGACTTTAGCTCTGGAAACACCATATATTTT	CASSWDFSSGNTIYF
-	-	TRBV12-5	TRBJ2-3	TGTGCTAGTGGTTTGGGGGTGGGGGGGGCCACAGATACGCAGTATTTT	CASGLGVGGATDTQYF
-	TRBD1	TRBV29-1	TRBJ1-2	TGCAGCGTTCGCGGACAGGGGGCGTCGGGCTACACCTTC	CSVRGQGASGYTF
-	-	TRBV6-5	TRBJ1-1	TGTGCCAGCAGTTATAGGGCCCCGGGGGAAGGAGCTTTCTTT	CASSYRAPGEGAFF
-	-	TRBV6-7	TRBJ2-2	TGTGCCAGCATTGCCGCTAGCCTGGGGACCGGGGAGCTGTTTTTT	CASIAASLGTGELFF
once	-	TRBV28	TRBJ1-6	TGTGCCAGCAGTCTCCCTCCGCAGTCCTATAATTCACCCCTCCACTTT	CASSLPPQSYNSPLHF
-	TRBD2	TRBV29-1	TRBJ2-3	TGCAGCGTTGACCTAGCGGGGGGGCCCAGTACAGATACGCAGTATTTT	CSVDLAGGPSTDTQYF
-	TRBD1	TRBV5-6	TRBJ1-2	TGTGCCAGCAGCATTGGGGACAGGGGGAACTATGGCTACACCTTC	CASSIGDRGNYGYTF
-	TRBD2	TRBV30	TRBJ2-1	TGTGCCTGCACTAAGGTGACTAGCGCCTACAATGAGCAGTTCTTC	CACTKVTSAYNEQFF
-	TRBD1	TRBV29-1	TRBJ2-3	TGCAGCGTTGAAGGGGACAGGGACGTCTCAGATACGCAGTATTTT	CSVEGDRDVSDTQYF
few	-	TRBV6-1	TRBJ1-3	TGTGCCAGCAGTGAAACAAGTGGAAACACCATATATTTT	CASSETSGNTIYF
-	TRBD1	TRBV5-6	TRBJ1-2	TGTGCCAGCAGCCTTACAACAGGGGGCTATGGCTACACCTTC	CASSLTTGGYGYTF
-	-	TRBV2	TRBJ1-1	TGTGCCAGCATCTACGACAGCTCGTTCACTGAAGCTTTCTTT	CASIYDSSFTEAFF
few	-	TRBV9	TRBJ2-2	TGTGCCAGCGGAACCCTTAGCGGCGCGAACACCGGGGAGCTGTTTTTT	CASGTLSGANTGELFF
-	-	TRBV5-6	TRBJ1-2	TGTGCCAGCAGCTTGGGCCAACAGCGGGCTTATGGCTACACCTTC	CASSLGQQRAYGYTF
-	-	TRBV18	TRBJ1-4	TGTGCCAGCTCACCATCACAGGATGAAAAACTGTTTTTT	CASSPSQDEKLFF
once	-	TRBV28	TRBJ2-6	TGTGCCAGCAGCGGGACTGAAGGCTCTGGGGCCAACGTCCTGACTTTC	CASSGTEGSGANVLTF
few	TRBD1	TRBV7-2	TRBJ2-1	TGTGCCAGCAGCTCAAGACAGGGGAACAATGAGCAGTTCTTC	CASSSRQGNNEQFF
-	TRBD1	TRBV5-1	TRBJ2-5	TGCGCCAGCAGCTTGTCGACAGGGCAAGAGACCCAGTACTTC	CASSLSTGQETQYF
-	TRBD1	TRBV19	TRBJ1-2	TGCGCCAGTAGTGTAGACAGGGGCTATGGCTACACCTTC	CASSVDRGYGYTF
-	TRBD2	TRBV7-2	TRBJ2-7	TGTGCCAGCAGCTTAGCGGCTAGCGGGGGCTACGAGCAGTACTTC	CASSLAASGGYEQYF
few	-	TRBV4-1	TRBJ1-1	TGCGCCAGCAGCCATTCTTTTAGACAGAACACTGAAGCTTTCTTT	CASSHSFRQNTEAFF
-	-	TRBV9	TRBJ1-1	TGTGCCAGCAGCGTATCGGGGGGAACTGAAGCTTTCTTT	CASSVSGGTEAFF
few	-	TRBV2	TRBJ1-5	TGTGCCAGCAGTATGACGGGAAATCAGCCCCAGCATTTT	CASSMTGNQPQHF
-	TRBD2	TRBV18	TRBJ2-2	TGTGCCAGCTCCCCCCCGGGAGGCGGAGGAACCCCGAACACCGGGGAGCTGTTTTTT	CASSPPGGGGTPNTGELFF
-	TRBD2	TRBV30	TRBJ2-2	TGTGCCTGGAGTGTAGTCCTGACTAGCGGGAGAGCCGGGGAGCTGTTTTTT	CAWSVVLTSGRAGELFF
-	TRBD1	TRBV4-3	TRBJ1-2	TGCGCCAGCAGCCAGACAGGGACTCGGGGCTACACCTTC	CASSQTGTRGYTF
-	-	TRBV5-1	TRBJ1-1	TGCGCCAGCAGCTTACCGACGGGAAACACTGAAGCTTTCTTT	CASSLPTGNTEAFF